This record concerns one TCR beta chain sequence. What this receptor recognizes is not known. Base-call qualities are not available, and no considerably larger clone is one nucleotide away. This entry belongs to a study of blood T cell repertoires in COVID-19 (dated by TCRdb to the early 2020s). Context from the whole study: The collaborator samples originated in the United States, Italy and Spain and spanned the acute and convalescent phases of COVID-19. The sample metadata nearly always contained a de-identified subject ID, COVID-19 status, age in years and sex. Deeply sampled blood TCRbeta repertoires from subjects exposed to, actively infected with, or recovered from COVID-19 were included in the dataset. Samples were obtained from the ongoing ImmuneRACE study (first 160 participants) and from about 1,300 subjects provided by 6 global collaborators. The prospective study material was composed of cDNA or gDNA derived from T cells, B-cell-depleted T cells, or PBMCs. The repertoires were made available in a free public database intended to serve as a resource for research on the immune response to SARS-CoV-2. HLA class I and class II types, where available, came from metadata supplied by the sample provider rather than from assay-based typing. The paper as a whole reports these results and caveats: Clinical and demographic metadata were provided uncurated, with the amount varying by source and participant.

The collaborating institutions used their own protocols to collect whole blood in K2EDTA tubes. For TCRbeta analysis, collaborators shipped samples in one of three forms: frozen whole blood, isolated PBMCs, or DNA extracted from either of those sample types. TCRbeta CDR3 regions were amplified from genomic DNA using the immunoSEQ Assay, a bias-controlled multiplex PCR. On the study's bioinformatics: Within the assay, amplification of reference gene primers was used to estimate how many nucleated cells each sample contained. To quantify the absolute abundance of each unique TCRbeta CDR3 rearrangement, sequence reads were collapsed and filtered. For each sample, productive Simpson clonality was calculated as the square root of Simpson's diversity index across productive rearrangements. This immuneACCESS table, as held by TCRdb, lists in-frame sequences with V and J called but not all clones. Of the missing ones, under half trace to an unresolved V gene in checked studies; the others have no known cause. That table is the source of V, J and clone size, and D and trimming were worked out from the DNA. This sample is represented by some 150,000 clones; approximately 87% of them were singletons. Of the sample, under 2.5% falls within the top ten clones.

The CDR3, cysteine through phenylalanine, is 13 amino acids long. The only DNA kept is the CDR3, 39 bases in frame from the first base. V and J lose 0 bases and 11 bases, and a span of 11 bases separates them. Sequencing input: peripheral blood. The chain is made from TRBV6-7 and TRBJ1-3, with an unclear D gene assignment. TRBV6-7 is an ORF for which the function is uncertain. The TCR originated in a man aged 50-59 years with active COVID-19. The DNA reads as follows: TGTGCCAGCAGTTACTCGATTTCCTACGCCATATATTTT. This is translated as CASSYSISYAIYF.